These T cell receptor beta chains were read from a single sample in a study of graft-versus-host responses after intestinal transplantation. No cognate antigen is known for these TCRs. Assay used: immunoSEQ multiplex PCR; TCRdb lists only in-frame clones, some missing. In the table there are 70,000 to 100,000 clones, roughly 89% of which are singletons. The sequenced sample was unstimulated CD4+ T cells sorted from spleen or lymph node cells, obtained before intestinal transplant. The source is a human donor who received an intestinal transplant. Both conserved end residues are part of each CDR3. A D gene is named only where the DNA matches it firmly.

cdr3_aa cdr3_nt v_call d_call j_call
CASSQSQGYGYTF TGTGCCAGCAGCCAGAGCCAGGGCTATGGCTACACCTTC TRBV13 . TRBJ1-2
CASSTSGSYNEQFF TGCGCCAGCAGCACTAGCGGGAGCTACAATGAGCAGTTCTTC TRBV5-1 TRBD2 TRBJ2-1
CSAIRQGGFLDTQYF TGCAGCGCAATACGGCAGGGGGGATTTTTAGATACGCAGTATTTT TRBV29-1 . TRBJ2-3
CASSLSGTGGGHEQYF TGCGCCAGCAGTCTCTCCGGGACAGGGGGCGGCCACGAGCAGTACTTC TRBV23-1 TRBD1 TRBJ2-7
CASSILAGGPGNEQFF TGTGCCAGTAGTATACTAGCGGGAGGGCCGGGCAATGAGCAGTTCTTC TRBV19 TRBD2 TRBJ2-1
CASSLSLLAGETQYF TGTGCCAGCAGTTTATCCCTGCTAGCGGGAGAGACCCAGTACTTC TRBV28 TRBD2 TRBJ2-5
CASTPRAKTNSYEQYF TGTGCCAGCACCCCAAGAGCGAAAACTAACTCCTACGAGCAGTACTTC TRBV7-8 . TRBJ2-7
CASSFRQTGEKLFF TGTGCCAGCAGTTTCCGACAGACTGGTGAAAAACTGTTTTTT TRBV28 . TRBJ1-4
CASSKNLRGDTEAFF TGTGCCAGCAGCAAAAACCTTCGGGGGGACACTGAAGCTTTCTTT TRBV7-2 . TRBJ1-1
CASSQGAEAFF TGTGCCAGCAGTCAGGGGGCTGAAGCTTTCTTT TRBV28 TRBD1 TRBJ1-1
CASSYEQGSSGNTIYF TGTGCCAGCAGCTACGAACAGGGGAGCTCTGGAAACACCATATATTTT TRBV5-6 TRBD1 TRBJ1-3
CASRQDALAAYEQYF TGTGCCAGCAGGCAAGATGCACTAGCGGCCTACGAGCAGTACTTC TRBV6-1 TRBD2 TRBJ2-7
CASSNRGYNEQFF TGTGCCAGCAGTAACAGGGGGTACAATGAGCAGTTCTTC TRBV28 TRBD1 TRBJ2-1
CASSVDRRNSPLHF TGTGCCAGCAGCGTCGACAGGCGTAATTCACCCCTCCACTTT TRBV7-9 . TRBJ1-6
CASSVGGGGYYEQYF TGTGCCAGCAGCGTGGGGGGCGGGGGCTACTACGAGCAGTACTTC TRBV7-6 . TRBJ2-7
CATSKQRDRAETQYF TGTGCCACCAGCAAACAGCGGGACAGGGCGGAGACCCAGTACTTC TRBV15 TRBD1 TRBJ2-5
CASSQGGTDSGNTIYF TGTGCCAGCAGCCAAGGGGGGACAGACTCTGGAAACACCATATATTTT TRBV4-2 TRBD1 TRBJ1-3
CASSIRDSKRYF TGTGCCAGTAGTATAAGGGACAGCAAGAGGTACTTC TRBV19 TRBD1 TRBJ2-5
CASSLDRAEKLFF TGTGCCAGCAGCTTGGACAGGGCCGAAAAACTGTTTTTT TRBV5-6 . TRBJ1-4
CAISESQNYGYTF TGTGCCATCAGTGAGTCTCAGAACTATGGCTACACCTTC TRBV10-3 . TRBJ1-2
CASRSVGGRVGMNEQFF TGCGCCAGCCGGTCGGTCGGGGGGAGGGTCGGTATGAATGAGCAGTTCTTC TRBV5-1 TRBD2 TRBJ2-1
CASSYSGRVAGNTIYF TGTGCCAGCAGTTACTCGGGCAGGGTTGCCGGAAACACCATATATTTT TRBV6-5 . TRBJ1-3
CASSEGGLRYEQYF TGTGCCAGCAGTGAAGGCGGGCTTCGGTACGAGCAGTACTTC TRBV2 . TRBJ2-7